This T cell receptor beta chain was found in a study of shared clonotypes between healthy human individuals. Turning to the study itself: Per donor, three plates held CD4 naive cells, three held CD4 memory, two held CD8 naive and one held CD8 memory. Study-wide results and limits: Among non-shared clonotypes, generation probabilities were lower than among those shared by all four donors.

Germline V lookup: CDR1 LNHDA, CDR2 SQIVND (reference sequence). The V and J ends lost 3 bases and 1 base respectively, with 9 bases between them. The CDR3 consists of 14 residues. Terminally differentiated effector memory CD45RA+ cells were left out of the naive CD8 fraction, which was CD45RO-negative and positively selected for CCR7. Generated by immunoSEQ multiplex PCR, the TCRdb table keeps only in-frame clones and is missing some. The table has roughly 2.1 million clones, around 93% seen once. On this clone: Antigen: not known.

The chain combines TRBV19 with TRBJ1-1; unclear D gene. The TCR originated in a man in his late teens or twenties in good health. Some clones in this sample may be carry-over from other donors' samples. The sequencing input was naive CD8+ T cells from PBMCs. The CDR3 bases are TGTGCCAGTAGTATTAGGGTGCCGAACACTGAAGCTTTCTTT. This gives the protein CASSIRVPNTEAFF. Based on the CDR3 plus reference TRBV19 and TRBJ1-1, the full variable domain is DGGITQSPKYLFRKEGQNVTLSCEQNLNHDAMYWYRQDPGQGLRLIYYSQIVNDFQKGDIAEGYSVSREKKESFPLTVTSAQKNPTAFYLCASSIRVPNTEAFFGQGTRLTVV.